This T cell receptor beta chain is from a study of blood T cell repertoires in COVID-19. In the study overall: COVID-19 samples from acute and convalescent phases originated in the United States, Italy and Spain. Sample material is recorded as cDNA or gDNA derived from T cells, B-cell-depleted T cells, or PBMCs.

Per the authors' pipeline: Amplification of reference gene primers was used by the study to estimate nucleated cell counts. Profiling relied on immunoSEQ multiplex PCR, and the TCRdb table lists in-frame clones only, not all of them. V and J calls and clone size are copied from that table; D and trimming were computed from the DNA. Of over 150,000 clones listed, roughly 84% are singletons. J gave up 3 bases and V 4 bases, and 9 bases lay outside the gene matches. The CDR3 runs 17 residues. CDR1 and CDR2 from the germline V gene are MDHEN and SYDVKM. Sequencing input: peripheral blood. This TCR was sampled from an older woman with acute or convalescent COVID-19. V usage is TRBV28 and J usage is TRBJ1-6; TRBD1 aligns across 7 bases. CDR3 region: CASSSSGTVVYNSPLHF. CDR3 nucleotide sequence: TGTGCCAGCAGTTCTAGTGGGACAGTGGTCTATAATTCACCCCTCCACTTT.